Listed below are T cell receptor beta chains from one sample, sequenced in a study of early T cells in non-severe SARS-CoV-2 infection. TCRdb processed the 5' RACE reads anew with MiXCR; each CDR3 protein has one entry. Among about 48,000 distinct CDR3 sequences, about 7.8% were seen once, and the ten largest hold roughly 5%. The sample taken for sequencing was whole blood. The receptors shown here come from an adult who was a healthcare worker with PCR-confirmed SARS-CoV-2 infection or an uninfected control (not recorded which). CDR3s include the opening cysteine and the closing phenylalanine or tryptophan. The D gene is left open where the match is weak. The size entry is marked missing in some rows and otherwise reads once, few, many or a size class.

>-|TRBJ1-5|many|TRBV7-7
TGTGCCAGCAACCAGTCCGGGACCATTAACAATCAGCCCCAGCATTTT
CASNQSGTINNQPQHF
>TRBD1|TRBJ2-1|few|TRBV2
TGTGCCAGCAGAAGGACAGGGGACAATGAGCAGTTCTTC
CASRRTGDNEQFF
>-|TRBJ1-5|many|TRBV19
TGTGCCAGTAGTATCGGTGTGGGGGAGCGGGTCAATCAGCCCCAGCATTTT
CASSIGVGERVNQPQHF
>TRBD1|TRBJ1-5|many|TRBV27
TGTGCCAGCAGTTTACCCTCCGGGACAGGAAAACAGCCCCAGCATTTT
CASSLPSGTGKQPQHF
>TRBD2|TRBJ2-2|many|TRBV20-1
TGCAGTGCTAGAGAGCACGGGGGGGCCTCCACCGGGGAGCTGTTTTTT
CSAREHGGASTGELFF
>-|TRBJ2-1|-|TRBV5-1
TGCGCCAGCAGTCCTCAGTCAGGGTCAATAAATGAGCAGTTCTTC
CASSPQSGSINEQFF
>-|TRBJ2-1|many|TRBV27
TGTGCCAGCAGTTCCGACAGATACAATGAGCAGTTCTTC
CASSSDRYNEQFF
>-|TRBJ2-7|-|TRBV6-6
TGTGCCAGCAGTTACTCCGGGTCAGGGACCTACGAGCAGTACTTC
CASSYSGSGTYEQYF
>-|TRBJ2-3|once|TRBV25-1
TGTGCCAGCAGTGAATCTCTTTCCGCAGATACGCAGTATTTT
CASSESLSADTQYF
>-|TRBJ2-3|many|TRBV29-1
TGCAGCGCAGTGGCCTACACAGATACGCAGTATTTT
CSAVAYTDTQYF
>TRBD2|TRBJ2-7|few|TRBV20-1
TGCAGTGCCAGAGAACCAGCGGGGGCGCGAGAGCAGTACTTC
CSAREPAGAREQYF
>-|TRBJ2-3|-|TRBV7-2
TGTGCCAGCAGCTTATGGCCGGGCACAGATACGCAGTATTTT
CASSLWPGTDTQYF
>TRBD1|TRBJ2-7|few|TRBV20-1
TGCAGTGCCCCGGGACAGGGGGGGGTCTACGAGCAGTACTTC
CSAPGQGGVYEQYF
>-|TRBJ1-2|many|TRBV19
TGTGCCAGTAGTACAAGGGACACCTATGGCTACACCTTC
CASSTRDTYGYTF
>-|TRBJ2-3|many|TRBV20-1
TGCAGTGCTTCCTCACTAGCAGGTAGCACAGATACGCAGTATTTT
CSASSLAGSTDTQYF
>-|TRBJ1-1|many|TRBV7-3
TGTGCCAGCAGTTCTAGACAGAACACTGAAGCTTTCTTT
CASSSRQNTEAFF
>-|TRBJ2-2|-|TRBV6-2/TRBV6-3
-
CASSYWGQGTPGEPFF
>TRBD2|TRBJ2-1|medium-sized|TRBV20-1
TGCAGTGCAAGACTAGCGGGGGCCTACAATGAGCAGTTCTTC
CSARLAGAYNEQFF
>TRBD1|TRBJ2-3|many|TRBV12-3/TRBV12-4
TGTGCCAGCAGTTTAAACAGGGGAACAGATACGCAGTATTTT
CASSLNRGTDTQYF
>-|TRBJ2-7|-|TRBV28
TGTGCCAGCACCGGATACGGTTCAACCTACGAGCAGTACTTC
CASTGYGSTYEQYF
>-|TRBJ1-6|many|TRBV11-2
TGTGCCAGCAGCTTAATAAAGGGCCTTAATTCACCCCTCCACTTT
CASSLIKGLNSPLHF
>TRBD1|TRBJ2-2|many|TRBV7-8
TGTGCCAGCAGCTTCGGACAGGCGAACACCGGGGAGCTGTTTTTT
CASSFGQANTGELFF
>-|TRBJ2-3|many|TRBV6-5
TGTGCCAGCAGTCCTTTGGGATACGGGGCCAGGGATAGCACAGATACGCAGTATTTT
CASSPLGYGARDSTDTQYF
>TRBD1|TRBJ1-1|many|TRBV29-1
TGCAGCGGGGGACCAGGGGGGAACACTGAAGCTTTCTTT
CSGGPGGNTEAFF
>-|TRBJ1-1|many|TRBV9
TGTGCCAGCAGCGTAGTTCGTGCGGGGGGCAGGGACACTGAAGCTTTCTTT
CASSVVRAGGRDTEAFF
>-|TRBJ1-1|-|TRBV12-3/TRBV12-4
TGTGCCAGCAGTTTACAGGGAAAGAACACTGAAGCTTTCTTT
CASSLQGKNTEAFF
>-|TRBJ1-2|many|TRBV24-1
TGTGCCACCAGTACCACGGAAGTCAGCGAAGTTAATGGCTACACCTTC
CATSTTEVSEVNGYTF
>TRBD2|TRBJ2-1|-|TRBV24-1
TGTGCCACCAGTGATACCCTGACTAGCGGGATTTACAATGAGCAGTTCTTC
CATSDTLTSGIYNEQFF
>-|TRBJ1-4|many|TRBV7-9
TGTGCCAGCAGCTTAGCGTCGGGGGTAGAAAAACTGTTTTTT
CASSLASGVEKLFF
>-|TRBJ2-7|many|TRBV11-2
TGTGCCAGCAGCGACGAGCCATTGTACGAGCAGTACTTC
CASSDEPLYEQYF
>-|TRBJ2-6|few|TRBV19
TGTGCCAGTATGTCTGGGGCCAACGTCCTGACTTTC
CASMSGANVLTF
>-|TRBJ1-1|many|TRBV30
TGTGCCTGGAGTCAGGGGAGGATGAACACTGAAGCTTTCTTT
CAWSQGRMNTEAFF
>-|TRBJ2-2|many|TRBV20-1
TGCAGTGCTAGAGCTCAAAATTTAGCCGGGGAGCTGTTTTTT
CSARAQNLAGELFF
>-|TRBJ2-3|-|TRBV28
TGTGCCAGCAGTTCGGCAGGGGTAGATACGCAGTATTTT
CASSSAGVDTQYF
>-|TRBJ1-2|many|TRBV19
TGTGCCAGTAGTATCTGGTCAGGGGACTATGGCTACACCTTC
CASSIWSGDYGYTF
>-|TRBJ2-3|few|TRBV20-1
TGCAGTGCCCCACAGGGAGACACAGATACGCAGTATTTT
CSAPQGDTDTQYF
>TRBD1|TRBJ1-2|many|TRBV12-3/TRBV12-4
TGTGCCAGCACCCCTACAGGGGGTAACTATGGCTACACCTTC
CASTPTGGNYGYTF
>-|TRBJ1-2|many|TRBV29-1
TGCAGCGTTCCCAAGGGGGGCGGTGGCTACACCTTC
CSVPKGGGGYTF
>-|TRBJ2-7|many|TRBV28
TGTGCCAGCAGCCCTCTGGATGCCTTCGAGCAGTACTTC
CASSPLDAFEQYF
>-|TRBJ1-5|many|TRBV27
TGTGCCAGCAGTTTAAGGGAAAATCAGCCCCAGCATTTT
CASSLRENQPQHF
>TRBD1|TRBJ1-2|few|TRBV28
TGTGCCAGCAGTTTAGGGGGACAGGTCCTGCTCGGCTATGGCTACACCTTC
CASSLGGQVLLGYGYTF
>TRBD1|TRBJ2-1|many|TRBV11-2
TGTGCCAGCAGCTCACCAGGGACAGGGTACAATGAGCAGTTCTTC
CASSSPGTGYNEQFF
>-|TRBJ2-4|many|TRBV28
TGTGCCAGCAGTTTCAGGGCGTATCACATTCAGTACTTC
CASSFRAYHIQYF